This record covers a single T cell receptor (beta chain). Trimming took 7 bases from V and 4 from J; bases not matched to a gene: 12. This CDR3 region has 15 residues. Germline CDR1 SQVTM, CDR2 ANQGSEA. Original analysis: ImmunoSEQ output lacked quality scores and full-length reads, limiting matched filtering. The protocol was immunoSEQ multiplex PCR, while the TCRdb copy is restricted to in-frame clones and leaves out a portion. The V and J calls and clone size come from that table; D and trimming were worked out from the DNA. The sample comprises about 520,000 clones, roughly 80% of which are singletons, and approximately 12% rests with the top ten. This entry is derived from a study of shared clonotypes between healthy human individuals.

This sequence originates from a woman between 40 and 55 years old in good health. Some clones in this sample may be carry-over from other donors' samples. The rearrangement uses TRBV29-1 and TRBJ2-5; TRBD1 agrees at 10 bases. Specimen: PBMCs. CDR3 amino acids: CSGRDRGVPGETQYF. The CDR3 coding sequence is TGCAGCGGAAGGGACAGGGGAGTTCCTGGAGAGACCCAGTACTTC.